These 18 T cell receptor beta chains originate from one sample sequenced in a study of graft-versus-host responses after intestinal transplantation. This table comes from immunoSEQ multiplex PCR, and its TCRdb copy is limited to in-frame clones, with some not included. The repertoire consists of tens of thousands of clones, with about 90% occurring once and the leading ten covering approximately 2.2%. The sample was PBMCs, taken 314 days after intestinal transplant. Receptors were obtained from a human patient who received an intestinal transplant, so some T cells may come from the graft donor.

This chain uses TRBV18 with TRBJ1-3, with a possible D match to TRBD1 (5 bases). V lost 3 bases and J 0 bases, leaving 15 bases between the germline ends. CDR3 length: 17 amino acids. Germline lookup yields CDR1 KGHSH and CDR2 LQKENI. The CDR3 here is CASSPPGKGVSGNTIYF. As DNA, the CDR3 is TGTGCCAGCTCACCTCCCGGGAAAGGGGTCTCTGGAAACACCATATATTTT.

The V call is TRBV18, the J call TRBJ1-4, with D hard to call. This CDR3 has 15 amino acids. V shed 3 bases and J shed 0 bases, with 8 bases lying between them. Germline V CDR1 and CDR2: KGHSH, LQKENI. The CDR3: CASSPLQPTNEKLFF. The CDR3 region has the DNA TGTGCCAGCTCACCGTTACAGCCAACTAATGAAAAACTGTTTTTT.

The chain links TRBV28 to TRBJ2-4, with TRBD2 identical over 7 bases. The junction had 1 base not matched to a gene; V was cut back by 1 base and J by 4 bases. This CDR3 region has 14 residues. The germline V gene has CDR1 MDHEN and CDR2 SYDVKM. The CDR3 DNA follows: TGTGCCAGCAGTTTATATAGCGGGAAAAACATTCAGTACTTC. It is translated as CASSLYSGKNIQYF.

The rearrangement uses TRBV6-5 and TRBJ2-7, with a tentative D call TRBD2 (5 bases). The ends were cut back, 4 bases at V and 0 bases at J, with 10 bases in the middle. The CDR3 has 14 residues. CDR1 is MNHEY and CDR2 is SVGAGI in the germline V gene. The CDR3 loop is CASSLEGSSYEQYF. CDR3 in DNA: TGTGCCAGCAGTTTAGAGGGCAGCTCCTACGAGCAGTACTTC.

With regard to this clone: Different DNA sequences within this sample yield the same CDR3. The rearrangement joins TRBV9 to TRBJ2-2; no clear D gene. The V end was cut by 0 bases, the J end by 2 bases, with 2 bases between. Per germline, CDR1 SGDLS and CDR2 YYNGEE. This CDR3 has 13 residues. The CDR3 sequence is CASSVGNTGELFF. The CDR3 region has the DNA TGTGCCAGCAGCGTAGGAAACACCGGGGAGCTGTTTTTT.

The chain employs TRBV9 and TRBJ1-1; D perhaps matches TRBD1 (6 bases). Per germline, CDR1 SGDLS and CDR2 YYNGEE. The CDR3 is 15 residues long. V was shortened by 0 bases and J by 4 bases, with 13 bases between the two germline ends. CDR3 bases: TGTGCCAGCAGCGTAGCGGGGGCGCCCAGCACTGAAGCTTTCTTT. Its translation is CASSVAGAPSTEAFF.

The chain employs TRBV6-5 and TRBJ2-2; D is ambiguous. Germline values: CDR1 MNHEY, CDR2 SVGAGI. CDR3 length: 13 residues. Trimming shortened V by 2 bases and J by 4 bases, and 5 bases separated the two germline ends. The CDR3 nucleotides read TGTGCCAGCAGTTACGCCACCACCGGGGAGCTGTTTTTT. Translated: CASSYATTGELFF.

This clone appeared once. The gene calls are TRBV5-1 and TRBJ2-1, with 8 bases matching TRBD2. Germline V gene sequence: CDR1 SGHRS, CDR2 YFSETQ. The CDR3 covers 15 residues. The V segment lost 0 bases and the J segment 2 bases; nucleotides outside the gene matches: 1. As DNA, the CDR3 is TGCGCCAGCAGCTTGGCGGGAGGGACCTACAATGAGCAGTTCTTC. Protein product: CASSLAGGTYNEQFF.

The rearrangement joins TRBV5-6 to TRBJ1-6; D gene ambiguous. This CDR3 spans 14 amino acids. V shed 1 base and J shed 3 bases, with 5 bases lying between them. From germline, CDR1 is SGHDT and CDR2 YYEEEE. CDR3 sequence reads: CASSLSLYNSPLHF. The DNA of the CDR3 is TGTGCCAGCAGCTTGTCACTCTATAATTCACCCCTCCACTTT.

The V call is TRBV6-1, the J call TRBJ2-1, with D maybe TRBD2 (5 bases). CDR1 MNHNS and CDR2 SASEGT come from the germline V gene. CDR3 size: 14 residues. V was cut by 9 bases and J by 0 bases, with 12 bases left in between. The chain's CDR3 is CASLTGDSYNEQFF. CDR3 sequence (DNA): TGTGCCAGTTTAACCGGGGACTCCTACAATGAGCAGTTCTTC.

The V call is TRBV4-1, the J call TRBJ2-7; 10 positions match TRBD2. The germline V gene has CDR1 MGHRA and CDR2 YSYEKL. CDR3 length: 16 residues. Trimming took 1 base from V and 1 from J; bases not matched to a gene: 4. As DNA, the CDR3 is TGCGCCAGCAGCCAAGTAGCTAGCGGGAGATCCTACGAGCAGTACTTC. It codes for CASSQVASGRSYEQYF.

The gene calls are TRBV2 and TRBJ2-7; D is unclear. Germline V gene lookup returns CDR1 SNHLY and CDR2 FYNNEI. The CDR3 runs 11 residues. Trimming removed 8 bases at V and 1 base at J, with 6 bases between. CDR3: CASEVSYEQYF. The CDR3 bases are TGTGCCAGCGAGGTATCCTACGAGCAGTACTTC.

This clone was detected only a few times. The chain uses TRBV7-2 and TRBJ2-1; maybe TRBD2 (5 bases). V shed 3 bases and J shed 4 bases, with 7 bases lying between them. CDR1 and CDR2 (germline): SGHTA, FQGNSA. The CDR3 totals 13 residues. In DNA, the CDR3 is TGTGCCAGCAGCTTCCGGGGATACAATGAGCAGTTCTTC. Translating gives CASSFRGYNEQFF.

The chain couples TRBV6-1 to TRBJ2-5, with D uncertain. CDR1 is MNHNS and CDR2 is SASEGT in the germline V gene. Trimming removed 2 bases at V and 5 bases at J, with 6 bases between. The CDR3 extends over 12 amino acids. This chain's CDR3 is CASSEPMETQYF. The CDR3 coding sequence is TGTGCCAGCAGTGAACCTATGGAGACCCAGTACTTC.

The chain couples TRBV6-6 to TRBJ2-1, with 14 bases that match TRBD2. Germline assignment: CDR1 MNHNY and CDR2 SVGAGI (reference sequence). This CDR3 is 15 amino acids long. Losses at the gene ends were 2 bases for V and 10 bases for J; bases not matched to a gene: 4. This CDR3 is CASSYPGLAGDEQFF. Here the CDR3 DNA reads TGTGCCAGCAGTTACCCGGGACTAGCGGGGGACGAGCAGTTCTTC.

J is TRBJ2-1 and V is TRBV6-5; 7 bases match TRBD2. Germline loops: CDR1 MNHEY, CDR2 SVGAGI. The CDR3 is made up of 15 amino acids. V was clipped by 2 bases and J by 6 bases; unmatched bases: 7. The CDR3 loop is CASSYAGVQGNEQFF. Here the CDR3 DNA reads TGTGCCAGCAGTTACGCGGGAGTTCAGGGCAATGAGCAGTTCTTC.

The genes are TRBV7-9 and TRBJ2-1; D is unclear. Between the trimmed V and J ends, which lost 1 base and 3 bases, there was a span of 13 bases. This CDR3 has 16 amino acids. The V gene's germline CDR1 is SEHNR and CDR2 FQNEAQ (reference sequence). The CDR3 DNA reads TGTGCCAGCAGCTTAGGGTTGCTAGATAGCTACAATGAGCAGTTCTTC. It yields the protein CASSLGLLDSYNEQFF.

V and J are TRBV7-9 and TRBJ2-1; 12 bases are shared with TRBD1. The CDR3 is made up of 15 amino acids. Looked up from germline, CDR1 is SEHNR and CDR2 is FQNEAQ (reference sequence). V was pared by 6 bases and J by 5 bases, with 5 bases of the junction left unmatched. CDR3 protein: CASSPGTGGNNEQFF. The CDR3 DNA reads TGTGCCAGCAGTCCCGGGACAGGGGGCAACAATGAGCAGTTCTTC.